One sample yielded the 14 T cell receptor beta chains listed below, sequenced in a study of T-cell reconstitution after alpha-beta-depleted transplantation in children. During its preparation, the TCRbeta library received unique molecular identifiers. Via MiXCR, TCRdb re-called the PCR reads, giving one row per CDR3 protein. This sample has about 72,000 distinct CDR3 sequences, with more than 5.5% found just once. The source material was PBMCs from the stem cell graft donor, sampled from the stem cell graft. The receptors were sampled from a human donor who donated a stem cell graft to a child with acute lymphoblastic leukemia.

This clonotype has only a few counts. V is TRBV20-1 and J is TRBJ2-7, with TRBD1 matching over 10 bases. CDR3 length equals 14 residues. V shed 0 bases and J 7 bases; nucleotides not matched to a gene: 6. Germline V gene data show CDR1 as DFQATT and CDR2 as SNEGSKA (reference sequence). The CDR3 here is CSARDRGQGLEQYF. The CDR3 coding sequence is TGCAGTGCTAGAGATAGGGGACAGGGGTTGGAGCAGTACTTC.

This clonotype was seen only a few times. V gene TRBV6-2 or TRBV6-3 combines with J gene TRBJ2-3; D is ambiguous. Germline values: CDR1 MNHEY, CDR2 SVGEGT. Trimming removed 6 bases at V and 7 bases at J, with 20 bases between. The CDR3 covers 15 residues. The CDR3 coding sequence is TGTGCCAGCAGCCAAGCGACTGGTTTCACGAATACGCAGTATTTT. Protein product: CASSQATGFTNTQYF.

The rearrangement uses TRBV13 and TRBJ1-4; possible D gene TRBD1, 6 bases. The germline CDR1 and CDR2 sequences are PRHDT and FYEKMQ (reference sequence). Trimming shortened V by 2 bases and J by 2 bases, and 12 bases separated the two germline ends. The CDR3 consists of 16 residues. CDR3 sequence: CASSLWGLGTNEKLFF. CDR3 DNA: TGTGCCAGCAGCTTATGGGGGCTTGGGACTAATGAAAAACTGTTTTTT. The whole variable domain, filled in from reference TRBV13 and TRBJ1-4, reads AAGVIQSPRHLIKEKRETATLKCYPIPRHDTVYWYQQGPGQDPQFLISFYEKMQSDKGSIPDRFSAQQFSDYHSELNMSSLELGDSALYFCASSLWGLGTNEKLFFGSGTQLSVL.

By its share, this clonotype is medium-sized. The rearrangement joins TRBV12-3 or TRBV12-4 to TRBJ2-3; a weak D match, TRBD2 (7 bases). The V gene lost 5 bases and the J gene lost 2 bases, with 17 bases spanning the gap. The CDR3 contains 16 residues. In DNA, the CDR3 is TGTGCCAGCAGTCCCATCTTGGGGGGGGCCACAGATACGCAGTATTTT. Translation: CASSPILGGATDTQYF.

This chain links TRBV28 with TRBJ2-1, with 8 bases aligning to TRBD1. Per germline, CDR1 MDHEN and CDR2 SYDVKM. V shed 8 bases, J shed 8 bases, and the junction held 8 bases outside the gene matches. The CDR3 sequence is 13 residues long. The CDR3 DNA reads TGTGCCAGCGAACAGGGGGGTACCCATGAGCAGTTCTTC. Residues: CASEQGGTHEQFF. Combining the CDR3 with reference TRBV28 and TRBJ2-1 gives the whole variable domain DVKVTQSSRYLVKRTGEKVFLECVQDMDHENMFWYRQDPGLGLRLIYFSYDVKMKEKGDIPEGYSVSREKKERFSLILESASTNQTSMYLCASEQGGTHEQFFGPGTRLTVL.

This clonotype was picked up many times. The chain recombines TRBV5-6 with TRBJ1-6, with TRBD1 matching 7 bases. CDR1 and CDR2 (germline): SGHDT, YYEEEE. With 6 bases clipped from V and 4 bases from J, the junction kept 13 bases outside the gene matches. The CDR3 contains 17 residues. Here the CDR3 reads CASNHDRDSKYNSPLHF. CDR3 bases: TGTGCCAGCAACCACGACCGGGACAGCAAATATAATTCACCCCTCCACTTT.

There are many counts of this clonotype. This rearrangement joins TRBV3-1 to TRBJ2-7, with 10 positions matching TRBD1. The CDR3 has 15 residues. V trimming: 1 base; J trimming: 5 bases; junction bases outside the gene matches: 5. Germline values: CDR1 LGHDT, CDR2 YNNKEL (reference sequence). The DNA of the CDR3 is TGTGCCAGCAGCCAAGGAGGGACAGGGGCCGACGAGCAGTACTTC. Its translation: CASSQGGTGADEQYF.

The sample holds a few counts of this clonotype. The chain joins TRBV3-1 to TRBJ2-3, with a tentative D call TRBD2 (5 bases). Per the germline V gene, CDR1 is LGHDT and CDR2 is YNNKEL (reference sequence). V lost 1 base and J lost 3, with 20 bases in between. The CDR3 is made up of 18 amino acids. The CDR3 sequence is CASSQVPRTPMGTDTQYF. CDR3 nucleotide sequence: TGTGCCAGCAGCCAAGTTCCTCGGACTCCAATGGGGACAGATACGCAGTATTTT.

This chain links TRBV2 with TRBJ2-1, with TRBD2 matching over 10 bases. Trimming removed 2 bases from V and 8 bases from J; junction bases left unmatched: 12. CDR1 and CDR2 from the germline V gene are SNHLY and FYNNEI. The CDR3 loop spans 17 amino acids. The CDR3 is CASSELGASGSLDEQFF. The CDR3 DNA is TGTGCCAGCAGTGAATTAGGGGCTAGCGGGAGTTTAGATGAGCAGTTCTTC.

V is TRBV4-1 and J is TRBJ2-7; 9 bases match TRBD1. The length of the CDR3 is 15 residues. Germline CDR1 and CDR2: MGHRA and YSYEKL. V dropped 4 bases and J dropped 7; count of bases not matched to a gene: 11. The CDR3 spells CASSPSRGQGGEQYF. CDR3 bases: TGCGCCAGCAGCCCCTCCCGGGGACAGGGAGGTGAGCAGTACTTC.

This clonotype was found many times. This chain joins TRBV28 and TRBJ2-2; TRBD1 matches 11 bases. Trimming removed 4 bases from V and 5 bases from J; junction bases left unmatched: 3. Germline values: CDR1 MDHEN, CDR2 SYDVKM. The CDR3 is 15 residues long. The CDR3 sequence is CASSWTGGATGELFF. The CDR3 DNA reads as TGTGCCAGCAGTTGGACAGGGGGCGCGACCGGGGAGCTGTTTTTT.

There are many counts of this clonotype. V gene TRBV29-1 combines with J gene TRBJ2-7; possible D gene TRBD1, 6 bases. From germline, CDR1 is SQVTM and CDR2 ANQGSEA. The CDR3 is made up of 13 amino acids. The V end was cut by 7 bases, the J end by 5 bases, with 18 bases between. The CDR3 coding sequence is TGCAGCGGTCTACAGGGCCCCCTTGACGAGCAGTACTTC. The encoded protein is CSGLQGPLDEQYF.

The chain combines TRBV10-3 with TRBJ1-6; TRBD1 matches 7 bases. Trimming removed 10 bases from V and 5 bases from J; junction bases left unmatched: 11. There are 15 residues in the CDR3. CDR1 ENHRY and CDR2 SYGVKD come from the germline V gene. This CDR3 reads CASKNGQANNSPLHF. The CDR3 coding sequence is TGTGCCAGCAAGAATGGACAGGCCAATAATTCACCCCTCCACTTT.

This chain joins TRBV28 and TRBJ2-5; 9 bases line up with TRBD1. Germline CDR1 MDHEN, CDR2 SYDVKM. There are 15 residues in the CDR3. After removal of 4 bases from V and 4 bases from J, the junction contained 7 bases not matched to a gene. The CDR3 DNA reads TGTGCCAGCAGTTCCCGACAGGGGGAAGGAGAGACCCAGTACTTC. Protein sequence: CASSSRQGEGETQYF.